The 18 T cell receptor beta chains in this list originate from one sample, sequenced in a study of blood T cell repertoires in COVID-19. The table came from immunoSEQ multiplex PCR; TCRdb's copy has only in-frame clones and leaves some out. This sample carries more than 85,000 clones, around nine tenths of them seen once, and the ten largest clones take 1.7%. The sequenced material came from peripheral blood. The source is a man aged 55 to 69 with acute or convalescent COVID-19.

The sample holds a few counts of this clone. V usage is TRBV20-1 and J usage is TRBJ1-1; D is unclear. Germline V lookup: CDR1 DFQATT, CDR2 SNEGSKA (reference sequence). Trimming removed 6 bases from V and 2 bases from J, with 10 bases in between. The CDR3 loop spans 12 amino acids. CDR3 sequence reads: CSASTTNTEAFF. The CDR3 DNA reads as TGCAGTGCCAGTACTACTAACACTGAAGCTTTCTTT.

The J gene is TRBJ2-7, the V gene TRBV10-3, with D hard to call. V was trimmed by 6 bases and J by 7 bases, leaving 19 bases between them. Germline V lookup: CDR1 ENHRY, CDR2 SYGVKD. CDR3 length: 14 amino acids. CDR3 DNA sequence: TGTGCCATCAGGGGCCAGACCGTATCTATGGAGCAGTACTTC. It encodes CAIRGQTVSMEQYF.

The genes are TRBV6-6 and TRBJ2-7; 8 positions match TRBD1. The germline CDR1 and CDR2 sequences are MNHNY and SVGAGI (reference sequence). The CDR3 consists of 15 residues. V shed 6 bases, J shed 5 bases, and the junction held 12 bases outside the gene matches. The CDR3 DNA sequence: TGTGCCAGCAGCTCCTCCGGACAGGGAGGAAACGAGCAGTACTTC. Its protein product is CASSSSGQGGNEQYF.

The rearrangement joins TRBV11-3 to TRBJ2-7, with TRBD2 as a possible D gene (6 bases). CDR1 and CDR2 (germline): SGHNT, YENEEA. V lost 3 bases and J lost 1, with 13 bases in between. The length of the CDR3 is 15 residues. The DNA of the CDR3 is TGTGCCAGCAGCTTCGGGGGACTTGAGTCCTACGAGCAGTACTTC. This translates into CASSFGGLESYEQYF.

This chain connects TRBV2 to TRBJ2-3; tentative D call: TRBD2 (6 bases). V was cut by 4 bases and J by 5 bases, with 7 bases left in between. Germline V gene data show CDR1 as SNHLY and CDR2 as FYNNEI. This CDR3 is 12 amino acids long. The CDR3, as DNA: TGTGCCAGCAGTGCCGGGGGAGATACGCAGTATTTT. This encodes CASSAGGDTQYF.

Details on this clone: The junction differs from germline at one of its ends, possibly a read error. The J gene is TRBJ1-1, the V gene TRBV27; 9 bases map to TRBD1. The germline gives CDR1 MNHEY, CDR2 SMNVEV (reference sequence). The CDR3 is 14 amino acids. CDR3 region: CTRRQGDFGTEAFF. The CDR3 region has the DNA TGCACCAGACGACAGGGGGATTTTGGGACTGAAGCTTTCTTT.

This chain uses TRBV5-5 with TRBJ2-5, with 8 bases matching TRBD2. There are 16 residues in the CDR3. V lost 4 bases to trimming and J lost 4 bases; unmatched junction nucleotides: 12. Germline V gene lookup returns CDR1 SGHKS and CDR2 YYEKEE (reference sequence). CDR3 amino acids: CASSRGANGRGETQYF. The CDR3 bases are TGTGCCAGCAGCCGGGGGGCAAACGGGAGGGGAGAGACCCAGTACTTC.

This rearrangement joins TRBV7-2 to TRBJ1-2; D gene uncertain. V lost 1 base to trimming and J lost 5 bases, with 17 bases between them. Germline CDR1 is SGHTA and CDR2 is FQGNSA. CDR3 size: 16 residues. This CDR3 is CASSLGAGPQGYGYTF. The CDR3 region has the DNA TGTGCCAGCAGCTTAGGGGCGGGTCCACAAGGTTATGGCTACACCTTC.

The rearrangement joins TRBV6-2 or TRBV6-3 to TRBJ2-1; D is perhaps TRBD1 (5 bases). The CDR3 consists of 12 residues. The V gene lost 5 bases and the J gene lost 5 bases, with 7 bases spanning the gap. Germline CDR1 is MNHEY and CDR2 is SVGEGT. CDR3: CASSADNNEQFF. DNA for the CDR3: TGTGCCAGCAGTGCGGACAACAATGAGCAGTTCTTC.

The chain carries TRBV2 and TRBJ2-7, with a weak D call TRBD2 (6 bases). This CDR3 is 14 amino acids long. Per the germline V gene, CDR1 is SNHLY and CDR2 is FYNNEI. V gave up 7 bases and J gave up 3 bases, with 16 bases separating them. Here the CDR3 DNA reads TGTGCCAGCAAGGCATGGGGCGGGGACTACGAGCAGTACTTC. Translation: CASKAWGGDYEQYF.

The chain carries TRBV6-6 and TRBJ2-3; TRBD2 matches 10 bases. CDR1 and CDR2 (germline): MNHNY, SVGAGI (reference sequence). This CDR3 is built from 16 residues. The V segment lost 6 bases and the J segment 3 bases; nucleotides outside the gene matches: 9. The CDR3 sequence: CASRDLSGRLTDTQYF. CDR3 bases: TGTGCCAGCAGGGACCTTAGCGGGAGGTTGACAGATACGCAGTATTTT.

This chain links TRBV5-1 with TRBJ1-5; D perhaps matches TRBD1 (6 bases). The germline V and J ends were trimmed by 0 bases and 2 bases, with 9 bases remaining between them. CDR1 is SGHRS and CDR2 is YFSETQ in the germline V gene. The CDR3 is 15 residues long. In nucleotides, the CDR3 is TGCGCCAGCAGCTTGGAGGGGGATGGCAATCAGCCCCAGCATTTT. Translated, it gives CASSLEGDGNQPQHF.

The chain combines TRBV4-1 with TRBJ1-3, with D hard to call. The V end lost 0 bases, the J end lost 3 bases, and 12 bases lay between the germline ends. The CDR3 is 16 residues long. Germline V gene sequence: CDR1 MGHRA, CDR2 YSYEKL. For the CDR3, the DNA is TGCGCCAGCAGCCAAGACTCCCCTCTGTTTGGAAACACCATATATTTT. Its translation is CASSQDSPLFGNTIYF.

This sequence joins TRBV9 and TRBJ2-3; D gene uncertain. Germline CDR1 is SGDLS and CDR2 is YYNGEE. V lost 4 bases and J lost 0, with 6 bases in between. This CDR3 has 13 amino acids. The CDR3 reads CASSPPSTDTQYF. CDR3 nucleotide sequence: TGTGCCAGCAGCCCCCCGAGCACAGATACGCAGTATTTT.

As concerns this clone: The sample has other DNA sequences that encode this CDR3 too. The chain combines TRBV5-1 with TRBJ2-7; D is possibly TRBD2 (5 bases). The germline CDR1 and CDR2 sequences are SGHRS and YFSETQ. Trimming left V 4 bases short and J 3 bases short, with 8 bases between. The CDR3 is made up of 12 amino acids. CDR3 residues: CASSTSGYEQYF. CDR3 sequence (DNA): TGCGCCAGCAGCACGAGCGGCTACGAGCAGTACTTC.

The V call is TRBV5-1, the J call TRBJ2-3, with 11 bases matching TRBD2. J gave up 2 bases and V 0 bases, and 5 bases lay outside the gene matches. Germline V gives CDR1 SGHRS, CDR2 YFSETQ. The CDR3 loop spans 17 amino acids. The CDR3 protein is CASSLAGTSGYTDTQYF. The CDR3 DNA reads TGCGCCAGCAGCTTGGCTGGGACTAGCGGTTACACAGATACGCAGTATTTT.

The chain recombines TRBV7-2 with TRBJ2-7; TRBD2 aligns across 11 bases. V shed 5 bases, J shed 1 base, and the junction held 1 base outside the gene matches. This CDR3 is built from 14 residues. Germline V lookup: CDR1 SGHTA, CDR2 FQGNSA. This CDR3 reads CASSGTSGSYEQYF. DNA for the CDR3: TGTGCCAGCAGCGGGACTAGCGGTTCCTACGAGCAGTACTTC.

The rearrangement links TRBV28 to TRBJ2-3, with D possibly being TRBD2 (6 bases). Trimming removed 5 bases at V and 0 bases at J, with 9 bases between. Germline V gene lookup returns CDR1 MDHEN and CDR2 SYDVKM. This CDR3 has 14 amino acids. The CDR3 nucleotides are TGTGCCAGCAGTCCTAGCGTAAGCACAGATACGCAGTATTTT. Translated, it gives CASSPSVSTDTQYF.